Described below is a single T cell receptor (beta chain) sequence and its context. What it binds is unknown. The entry originates in a study of cytomegalovirus exposure and HLA in healthy donors. Findings and limits, study-wide: Among the most significant clusters, several appeared linked to common viral pathogens in a later analysis. It was about 180 TCR beta chains that were listed as cytomegalovirus-associated. In a later analysis, TCR beta V- and J-gene trimming showed a link to a missense DCLRE1C variant.

The CDR3 totals 11 residues. Germline-derived CDR1 and CDR2 are MNHEY and SVGAGI. With 6 bases removed from V and 4 bases from J, the gap between germline ends came to 3 bases. The study ran its PCR with 60 Vbeta and 13 Jbeta primers. Produced via immunoSEQ multiplex PCR; TCRdb's table is partial and in-frame only. The table records 150,000 or so clones, roughly 70% of them present only once. The material sequenced was PBMCs. The chain carries TRBV6-5 and TRBJ1-4; D gene ambiguous. This sequence was found in a man between 18 and 29 years old in good health and CMV-seropositive. The CDR3 reads CASSRNEKLFF. Here the CDR3 DNA reads TGTGCCAGCAGCCGTAATGAAAAACTGTTTTTT.